Presented here are 12 T cell receptor beta chains from one specimen sequenced in a study of beta chain features in type 1 diabetes. What was sequenced were expressed TCRB transcripts, since all of the isolated RNA had been reverse transcribed. The method was immunoSEQ multiplex PCR; TCRdb's version includes in-frame clones alone and lacks a portion of them. The sample has roughly 610,000 clones, 15% to 18% seen once. Sequenced: naive CD4+ T cells from blood. These receptors all stem from a man aged 18 to 35 in good health.

This clone came up a few times. J is TRBJ2-3 and V is TRBV21-1; the D call TRBD2 from the table was never checked on the DNA. TRBV21-1 is flagged as a pseudogene. The CDR3 is made up of 17 amino acids. The CDR3 here is CASSKGFLAGDTDTQYF. DNA of the CDR3: TGTGCCAGCAGCAAAGGTTTCCTAGCGGGAGACACAGATACGCAGTATTTT.

This clone has just a few counts. V usage is TRBV15 and J usage is TRBJ2-5, with D perhaps matching TRBD2 (5 bases). The length of the CDR3 is 15 residues. Trimming took off 0 bases at V and 4 bases at J, with 12 bases between the two ends. Per germline, CDR1 LNHNV and CDR2 YYDKDF (reference sequence). CDR3 sequence (DNA): TGTGCCACCAGCAGAGATCGCCCCCGGGGAGAGACCCAGTACTTC. Protein sequence: CATSRDRPRGETQYF. Full variable domain (remainder filled in from reference TRBV15 and TRBJ2-5): DAMVIQNPRYQVTQFGKPVTLSCSQTLNHNVMYWYQQKSSQAPKLLFHYYDKDFNNEADTPDNFQSRRPNTSFCFLDIRSPGLGDTAMYLCATSRDRPRGETQYFGPGTRLLVL.

This clone came up a few times. The chain is built from TRBV11-1 and TRBJ2-2, with a tentative D call TRBD2 (6 bases). Trimming stripped 5 bases from V and 3 bases from J, with 10 bases between. The germline V gene encodes CDR1 SGHAT and CDR2 FQDESV (reference sequence). The CDR3 consists of 14 residues. The CDR3 loop reads CASSGLSDTGELFF. The CDR3 DNA sequence: TGTGCCAGCAGCGGACTATCGGACACCGGGGAGCTGTTTTTT.

As for this clone: The same CDR3 is also encoded by other DNA sequences in this sample. V is TRBV5-1 and J is TRBJ1-3; 7 bases are a match to TRBD1. CDR1 and CDR2 (germline): SGHRS, YFSETQ. The CDR3 loop spans 14 amino acids. Trimming cost V 0 bases and J 3 bases; bases outside gene matches: 0. This CDR3 is CASSLGDSGNTIYF. The CDR3 DNA reads TGCGCCAGCAGCTTGGGGGACAGTGGAAACACCATATATTTT.

V and J are TRBV4-3 and TRBJ2-2; the match to TRBD2 covers 8 bases. CDR3 length: 16 amino acids. Germline V gene data show CDR1 as LGHNA and CDR2 as YSLEER. V was clipped by 4 bases and J by 6 bases; unmatched bases: 10. The CDR3 nucleotides are TGCGCCAGCAGCCGAGGGGCTAGCGGGCCGTCCGGGGAGCTGTTTTTT. It encodes CASSRGASGPSGELFF.

This chain joins TRBV6-5 and TRBJ2-3; TRBD2 matches 12 bases. This CDR3 region has 15 residues. With V trimmed by 2 bases and J by 6 bases, 3 bases remained unmatched. From germline, CDR1 is MNHEY and CDR2 SVGAGI. The CDR3 DNA sequence: TGTGCCAGCAGTTACCGCGGACTAGCGGGGGATACGCAGTATTTT. It encodes CASSYRGLAGDTQYF.

This clone came up a few times. The chain employs TRBV19 and TRBJ1-3; no firm D call. The CDR3 sequence is 15 residues long. CDR1 and CDR2 from the germline V gene are LNHDA and SQIVND (reference sequence). V was shortened by 4 bases and J by 4 bases, with 14 bases between the two germline ends. The CDR3 DNA is TGTGCCAGTAGTAAAATCTCCTCGGGCGGAAACACCATATATTTT. Translating it yields CASSKISSGGNTIYF.

As to this clone: In the same sample, other DNA sequences code for this CDR3. The V and J genes are TRBV9 and TRBJ2-3; D gene uncertain. Germline V gene sequence: CDR1 SGDLS, CDR2 YYNGEE. V gave up 0 bases and J gave up 0 bases, with 5 bases separating them. The CDR3 totals 14 residues. CDR3 coding DNA: TGTGCCAGCAGCGTAGAACCTAGCACAGATACGCAGTATTTT. It yields the protein CASSVEPSTDTQYF.

CDR3 loop: CASSTYRGLNQPQHF. The CDR3 DNA sequence: TGTGCCAGCTCAACCTACAGGGGACTAAATCAGCCCCAGCATTTT. The genes are TRBV18 and TRBJ1-5, with TRBD1 matching over 7 bases. Germline CDR1 reads KGHSH; CDR2 reads LQKENI. J was trimmed by 4 bases and V by 5 bases; bases with no gene match: 8. The CDR3 extends over 15 amino acids.

This clone was seen only a few times. J is TRBJ2-1 and V is TRBV27; D is unresolved. The CDR3 loop spans 15 amino acids. V lost 8 bases to trimming and J lost 0 bases, with 14 bases between them. Germline V gives CDR1 MNHEY, CDR2 SMNVEV (reference sequence). DNA for the CDR3: TGTGCCAGCCAGACATTTTCCGTCTCCTACAATGAGCAGTTCTTC. It codes for CASQTFSVSYNEQFF.

In its sample, this clone was seen a few times. The chain employs TRBV7-9 and TRBJ2-1; TRBD2 matches at 9 bases. The germline CDR1 and CDR2 sequences are SEHNR and FQNEAQ (reference sequence). The CDR3 loop spans 15 amino acids. With V trimmed by 5 bases and J by 6 bases, 8 bases remained unmatched. In DNA form, the CDR3 reads TGTGCCAGCAGCCCCCCGGGACTAGCATCCAATGAGCAGTTCTTC. As protein: CASSPPGLASNEQFF.

In this sample, this clone turned up a few times. The J gene is TRBJ1-1, the V gene TRBV14; a possible D gene is TRBD1 (5 bases). In germline, CDR1 is SGHDN, CDR2 FVKESK. V lost 5 bases, J lost 0 bases, and 10 bases lay in between. The CDR3 consists of 14 residues. CDR3 sequence: CASSSWGLNTEAFF. CDR3 bases: TGTGCCAGCAGCAGCTGGGGACTGAACACTGAAGCTTTCTTT.